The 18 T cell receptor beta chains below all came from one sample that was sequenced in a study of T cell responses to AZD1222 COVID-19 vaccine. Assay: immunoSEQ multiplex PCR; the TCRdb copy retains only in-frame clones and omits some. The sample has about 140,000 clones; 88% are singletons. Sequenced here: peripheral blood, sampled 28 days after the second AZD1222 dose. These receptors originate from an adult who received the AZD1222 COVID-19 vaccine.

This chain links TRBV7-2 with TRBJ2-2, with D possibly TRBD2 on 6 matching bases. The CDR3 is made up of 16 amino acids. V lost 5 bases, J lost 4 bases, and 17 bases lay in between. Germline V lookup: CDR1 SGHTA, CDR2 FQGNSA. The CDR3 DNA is TGTGCCAGCAGCCGCCTTGGAGGGCGGATCACCGGGGAGCTGTTTTTT. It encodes CASSRLGGRITGELFF.

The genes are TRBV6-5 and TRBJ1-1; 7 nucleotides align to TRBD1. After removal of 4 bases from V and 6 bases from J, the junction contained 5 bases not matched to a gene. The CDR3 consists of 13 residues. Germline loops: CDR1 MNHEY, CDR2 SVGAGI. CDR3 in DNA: TGTGCCAGCAGTTCCAGGACAGGAGCTGAAGCTTTCTTT. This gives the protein CASSSRTGAEAFF.

Here the CDR3 DNA reads TGTGCCAGTAGCGACAGGACCGGAGATACGCAGTATTTT. This encodes CASSDRTGDTQYF. The chain recombines TRBV19 with TRBJ2-3; possible D gene TRBD1, 6 bases. The CDR3 totals 13 residues. V was trimmed by 6 bases and J by 5 bases, leaving 12 bases between them. Germline V lookup: CDR1 LNHDA, CDR2 SQIVND (reference sequence).

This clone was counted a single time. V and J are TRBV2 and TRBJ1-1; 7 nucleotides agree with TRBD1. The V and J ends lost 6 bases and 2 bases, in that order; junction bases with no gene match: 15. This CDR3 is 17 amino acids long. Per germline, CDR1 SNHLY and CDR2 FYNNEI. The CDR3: CASSVTLSGTENTEAFF. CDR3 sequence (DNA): TGTGCCAGCAGCGTCACCCTATCCGGGACAGAAAACACTGAAGCTTTCTTT.

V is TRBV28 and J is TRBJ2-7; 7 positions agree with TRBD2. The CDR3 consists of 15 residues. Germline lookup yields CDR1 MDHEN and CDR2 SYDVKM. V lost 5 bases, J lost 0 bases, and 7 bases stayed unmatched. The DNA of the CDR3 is TGTGCCAGCAGTACCCCTGGCGGGAGCTCCTACGAGCAGTACTTC. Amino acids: CASSTPGGSSYEQYF. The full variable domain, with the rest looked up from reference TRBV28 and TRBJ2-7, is DVKVTQSSRYLVKRTGEKVFLECVQDMDHENMFWYRQDPGLGLRLIYFSYDVKMKEKGDIPEGYSVSREKKERFSLILESASTNQTSMYLCASSTPGGSSYEQYFGPGTRLTVT.

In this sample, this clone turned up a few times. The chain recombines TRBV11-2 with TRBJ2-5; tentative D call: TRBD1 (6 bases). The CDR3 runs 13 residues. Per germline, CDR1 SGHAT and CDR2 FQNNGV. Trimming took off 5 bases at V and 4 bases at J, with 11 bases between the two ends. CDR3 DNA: TGTGCCAGCAGCCGGGCAGGGGCAGAGACCCAGTACTTC. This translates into CASSRAGAETQYF.

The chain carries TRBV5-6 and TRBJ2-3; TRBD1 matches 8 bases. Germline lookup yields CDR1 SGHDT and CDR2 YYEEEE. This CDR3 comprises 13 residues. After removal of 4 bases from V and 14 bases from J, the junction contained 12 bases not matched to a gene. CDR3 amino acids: CASSPSGTGFAYF. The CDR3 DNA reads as TGTGCCAGCAGCCCTTCCGGGACAGGTTTTGCGTATTTT.

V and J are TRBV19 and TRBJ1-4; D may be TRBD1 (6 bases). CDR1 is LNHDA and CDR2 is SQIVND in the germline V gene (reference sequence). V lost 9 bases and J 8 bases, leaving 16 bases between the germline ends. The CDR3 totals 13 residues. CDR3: CASPRGDEEKLFF. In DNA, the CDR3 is TGTGCCAGCCCAAGGGGGGACGAGGAAAAACTGTTTTTT.

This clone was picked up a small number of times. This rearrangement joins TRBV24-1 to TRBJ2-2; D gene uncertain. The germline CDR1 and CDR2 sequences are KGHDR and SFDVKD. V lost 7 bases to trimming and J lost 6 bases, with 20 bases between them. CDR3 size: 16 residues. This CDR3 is CATRGKDPYSPGELFF. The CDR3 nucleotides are TGTGCCACCAGGGGAAAAGACCCCTACTCCCCCGGGGAGCTGTTTTTT.

The CDR3 region has the DNA TGTGCCAGCAGTTTATGGGCACAGTTCTATGGCTACACCTTC. This codes for CASSLWAQFYGYTF. This chain joins TRBV28 and TRBJ1-2; no clear D. The germline CDR1 and CDR2 sequences are MDHEN and SYDVKM. Trimming took off 0 bases at V and 4 bases at J, with 9 bases between the two ends. There are 14 residues in the CDR3.

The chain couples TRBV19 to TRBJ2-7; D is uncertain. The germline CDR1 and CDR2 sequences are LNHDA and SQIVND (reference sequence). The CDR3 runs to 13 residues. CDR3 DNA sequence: TGTGCGCCTGGGCTTGACGTCTCCTACGAGCAGTACTTC. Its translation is CAPGLDVSYEQYF. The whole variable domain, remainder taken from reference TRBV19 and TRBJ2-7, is DGGITQSPKYLFRKEGQNVTLSCEQNLNHDAMYWYRQDPGQGLRLIYYSQIVNDFQKGDIAEGYSVSREKKESFPLTVTSAQKNPTAFYLCAPGLDVSYEQYFGPGTRLTVT.

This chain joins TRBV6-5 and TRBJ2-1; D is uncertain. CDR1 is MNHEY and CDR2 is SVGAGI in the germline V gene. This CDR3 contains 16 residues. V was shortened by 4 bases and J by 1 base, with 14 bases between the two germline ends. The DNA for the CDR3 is TGTGCCAGCAGTTCCGGAATAAAGGGTTCCTACAATGAGCAGTTCTTC. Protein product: CASSSGIKGSYNEQFF.

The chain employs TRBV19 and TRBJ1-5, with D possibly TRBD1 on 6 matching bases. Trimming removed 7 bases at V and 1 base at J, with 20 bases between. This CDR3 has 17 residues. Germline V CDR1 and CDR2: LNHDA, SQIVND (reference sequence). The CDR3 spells CASTPGGGGASNQPQHF. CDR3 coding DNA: TGTGCCAGTACCCCTGGGGGCGGCGGTGCAAGCAATCAGCCCCAGCATTTT.

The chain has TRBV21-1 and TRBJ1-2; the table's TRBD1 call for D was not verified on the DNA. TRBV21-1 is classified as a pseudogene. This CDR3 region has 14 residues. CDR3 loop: CASWRTGRHYGYTF. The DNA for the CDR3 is TGTGCCAGCTGGAGGACAGGGAGACACTATGGCTACACCTTC.

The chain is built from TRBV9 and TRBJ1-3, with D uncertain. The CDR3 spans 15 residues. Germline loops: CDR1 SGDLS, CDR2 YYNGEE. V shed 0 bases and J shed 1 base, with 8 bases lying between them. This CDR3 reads CASSVGPDSGNTIYF. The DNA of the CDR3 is TGTGCCAGCAGCGTAGGTCCAGATTCTGGAAACACCATATATTTT.

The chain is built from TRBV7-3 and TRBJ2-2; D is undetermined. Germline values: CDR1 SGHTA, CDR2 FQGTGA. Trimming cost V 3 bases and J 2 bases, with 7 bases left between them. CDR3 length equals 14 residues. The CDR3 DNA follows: TGTGCCAGCAGCTTGGGTAAAAACACCGGGGAGCTGTTTTTT. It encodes CASSLGKNTGELFF.

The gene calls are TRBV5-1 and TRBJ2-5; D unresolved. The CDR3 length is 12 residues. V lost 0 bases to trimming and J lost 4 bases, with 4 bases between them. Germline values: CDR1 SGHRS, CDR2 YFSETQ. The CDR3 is CASSLVRETQYF. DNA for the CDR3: TGCGCCAGCAGCTTGGTCCGAGAGACCCAGTACTTC.

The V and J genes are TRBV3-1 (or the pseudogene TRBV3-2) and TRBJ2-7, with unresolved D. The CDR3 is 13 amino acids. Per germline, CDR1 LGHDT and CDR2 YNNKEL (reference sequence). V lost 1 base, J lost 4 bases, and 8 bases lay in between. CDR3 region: CASSQGASYEQYF. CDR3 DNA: TGTGCCAGCAGCCAAGGGGCGTCGTACGAGCAGTACTTC.